A few counts support the clone carrying this T cell receptor beta chain. The source of the sample is a study of human T cells and chemical hapten exposure. This sample's time point: patch test 2, 6 weeks after DPC sensitization. Documented treatment: therapeutic diphenylcyclopropenone sensitization with weekly scalp DPC. TCRdb re-derived calls from the RACE reads in MiXCR, one entry per CDR3 protein. Seen here are roughly 96,000 distinct CDR3 sequences, 9% to 9.5% observed once, and the top ten hold 2% to 2.5%. V lost 2 bases and J lost 3; bases outside the gene matches: 4. The length of the CDR3 is 15 residues. Germline assignment: CDR1 SGHRS and CDR2 YFSETQ.

Source: whole blood, taken in connection with sensitization to the hapten diphenylcyclopropenone (DPC). The chain combines TRBV5-1 with TRBJ2-7; 11 positions match TRBD2. The sequence was obtained from a woman aged 40 to 50 with alopecia areata. Some clones in this sample may be carry-over from other donors' samples. DNA of the CDR3: TGCGCCAGCAGCTTAGGACTAGCGGGCGGCTACGAGCAGTACTTC. This codes for CASSLGLAGGYEQYF.